This TCR beta chain is drawn from a study of blood T cell repertoires in COVID-19. At the level of the study: The origin of the acute and convalescent COVID-19 samples was the United States, Italy and Spain.

TCRdb's copy holds only in-frame clones and misses some; the assay was immunoSEQ multiplex PCR. The top ten clones hold 15% to 17% of a sample with 30,000 to 40,000 clones, about 90% of them seen once. V lost 1 base to trimming and J lost 5 bases, with 12 bases between them. CDR3 length equals 14 residues. The germline V gene has CDR1 MGHRA and CDR2 YSYEKL. The receptor comes from a woman in her thirties in a cohort sampled during active COVID-19. This rearrangement joins TRBV4-1 to TRBJ2-7, with D perhaps matching TRBD2 (6 bases). The sequencing input was peripheral blood. The CDR3 here is CASSQVGGANEQYF. The CDR3 nucleotides are TGCGCCAGCAGCCAAGTGGGGGGAGCAAACGAGCAGTACTTC.